What follows are 18 T cell receptor beta chains derived from one specimen sequenced in a study of cytomegalovirus exposure and HLA in healthy donors. PCR employed 60 Vbeta and 13 Jbeta primers. This table comes from immunoSEQ multiplex PCR, and its TCRdb copy is limited to in-frame clones, with some not included. The sample carries about 190,000 clones, over 70% recorded once. The sequenced material came from PBMCs. These receptors all stem from a man aged 45 to 65 in good health and CMV-seronegative.

V gene TRBV7-3 combines with J gene TRBJ2-5; TRBD2 is a possible D gene (6 bases). The CDR3 has 14 amino acids. V gave up 5 bases and J gave up 4 bases, with 14 bases separating them. Germline loops: CDR1 SGHTA, CDR2 FQGTGA. CDR3 DNA sequence: TGTGCCAGCAGCCGTCTGGGACTGGGAGAGACCCAGTACTTC. As protein: CASSRLGLGETQYF.

For the CDR3, the DNA is TGTGCCAGCAGCTTAGCCGGGGGGGGCAATGAGCAGTTCTTC. This codes for CASSLAGGGNEQFF. The rearrangement joins TRBV7-8 to TRBJ2-1; TRBD2 matches 8 bases. V was clipped by 0 bases and J by 6 bases; unmatched bases: 1. This CDR3 comprises 14 residues. CDR1 is SGHVS and CDR2 is FQNEAQ in the germline V gene.

The J gene is TRBJ2-3, the V gene TRBV18, with a weak D call TRBD1 (5 bases). V gave up 0 bases and J gave up 1 base, with 11 bases separating them. CDR3 length: 16 amino acids. Germline V gene data show CDR1 as KGHSH and CDR2 as LQKENI. CDR3 amino acids: CASSPPTVFGTDTQYF. As DNA, the CDR3 is TGTGCCAGCTCACCACCGACAGTATTTGGCACAGATACGCAGTATTTT.

The gene calls are TRBV7-2 and TRBJ1-4; possible D gene TRBD1, 6 bases. V lost 3 bases and J 6 bases, leaving 14 bases between the germline ends. The germline CDR1 and CDR2 sequences are SGHTA and FQGNSA. The CDR3 is 15 residues long. CDR3 coding DNA: TGTGCCAGCAGCTTCGGACAGAGGGGGTATGAAAAACTGTTTTTT. Protein: CASSFGQRGYEKLFF.

V and J are TRBV9 and TRBJ1-2; 10 bases agree with TRBD1. Germline V gene sequence: CDR1 SGDLS, CDR2 YYNGEE. The V gene end was trimmed by 0 bases and the J gene end by 4 bases; junction bases not matched to a gene: 3. CDR3 length: 15 residues. The CDR3 DNA reads TGTGCCAGCAGCGTAGGGACAGGGGGTCGCTATGGCTACACCTTC. It is translated as CASSVGTGGRYGYTF.

J is TRBJ2-1 and V is TRBV7-3; TRBD2 is a possible D gene (6 bases). The length of the CDR3 is 14 residues. Germline V lookup: CDR1 SGHTA, CDR2 FQGTGA. Trimming stripped 5 bases from V and 4 bases from J, with 12 bases between. The CDR3 here is CASSPTSLYNEQFF. As DNA, the CDR3 is TGTGCCAGCAGCCCTACTAGCCTATACAATGAGCAGTTCTTC.

A few counts support this clone. The chain's CDR3 is CASSEYERGGYNEQFF. CDR3 DNA: TGTGCCAGCAGTGAATATGAGCGGGGGGGCTACAATGAGCAGTTCTTC. This chain uses TRBV25-1 with TRBJ2-1, with 10 bases that match TRBD2. The CDR3 covers 16 residues. The J segment lost 3 bases and the V segment lost 0 bases, leaving 2 bases of the junction unmatched. The germline V gene encodes CDR1 MGHDK and CDR2 SYGVNS.

This rearrangement joins TRBV15 to TRBJ2-7, with 8 bases lining up with TRBD1. Germline loops: CDR1 LNHNV, CDR2 YYDKDF (reference sequence). The CDR3 consists of 12 residues. Trimming removed 8 bases from V and 2 bases from J; junction bases left unmatched: 2. The DNA for the CDR3 is TGTGCCACCGGACAGGGTACCTACGAGCAGTACTTC. This codes for CATGQGTYEQYF. Supplemented by reference TRBV15 and TRBJ2-7, the full variable domain reads DAMVIQNPRYQVTQFGKPVTLSCSQTLNHNVMYWYQQKSSQAPKLLFHYYDKDFNNEADTPDNFQSRRPNTSFCFLDIRSPGLGDTAMYLCATGQGTYEQYFGPGTRLTVT.

This clone was seen more than once but under ten times. The chain combines TRBV7-9 with TRBJ1-2; maybe TRBD1 (6 bases). Germline values: CDR1 SEHNR, CDR2 FQNEAQ (reference sequence). V was shortened by 3 bases and J by 4 bases, with 12 bases between the two germline ends. The CDR3 loop spans 14 amino acids. The CDR3 reads CASSLPGQGYGYTF. CDR3 nucleotide sequence: TGTGCCAGCAGCTTGCCGGGACAAGGCTATGGCTACACCTTC.

This chain connects TRBV7-2 to TRBJ2-7; 9 positions match TRBD2. Germline V gives CDR1 SGHTA, CDR2 FQGNSA. Trimming took 5 bases from V and 2 from J; bases not matched to a gene: 4. CDR3 length: 14 amino acids. The CDR3 loop reads CASSLREGPYEQYF. The CDR3 region has the DNA TGTGCCAGCAGCCTGCGGGAGGGACCCTACGAGCAGTACTTC.

The rearrangement joins TRBV2 to TRBJ2-3; weak D call: TRBD1 (5 bases). V lost 7 bases to trimming and J lost 7 bases, with 18 bases between them. Germline values: CDR1 SNHLY, CDR2 FYNNEI. The CDR3 totals 14 residues. CDR3: CASKVGVPTYTQYF. CDR3 in DNA: TGTGCCAGCAAAGTAGGGGTCCCAACTTATACGCAGTATTTT.

This clone was seen just once. The chain recombines TRBV6-5 with TRBJ1-5; D is undetermined. The CDR3 totals 15 residues. Germline V CDR1 and CDR2: MNHEY, SVGAGI. The germline V and J ends were trimmed by 0 bases and 2 bases, with 8 bases remaining between them. The CDR3 is CASSYSQRGNQPQHF. The DNA of the CDR3 is TGTGCCAGCAGTTACTCCCAGAGGGGCAATCAGCCCCAGCATTTT.

The J gene is TRBJ1-1, the V gene TRBV30; D perhaps matches TRBD1 (6 bases). Trimming removed 2 bases at V and 2 bases at J, with 9 bases between. The length of the CDR3 is 13 residues. CDR1 and CDR2 from the germline V gene are GTSNPN and SVGIG (reference sequence). This chain's CDR3 is CAWSTQGNTEAFF. The CDR3 nucleotides read TGTGCCTGGAGTACACAGGGTAACACTGAAGCTTTCTTT.

The chain couples TRBV19 to TRBJ1-5; tentative D call: TRBD1 (6 bases). The germline CDR1 and CDR2 sequences are LNHDA and SQIVND (reference sequence). Deletions cut 0 bases from V and 7 bases from J, with 13 bases between. The CDR3 has 15 amino acids. For the CDR3, the DNA is TGTGCCAGTAGTATAGAACAGGGTAAGGGACAGCCCCAGCATTTT. Translating gives CASSIEQGKGQPQHF.

Written as DNA, the CDR3 is TGTGCCAGCAGCCAAAACTCGAATACTGAAGCTTTCTTT. Its translation: CASSQNSNTEAFF. The chain carries TRBV4-2 and TRBJ1-1, with no clear D. The germline V gene has CDR1 LGHNA and CDR2 YNFKEQ. This CDR3 region has 13 residues. V was cut by 2 bases and J by 5 bases, with 9 bases left in between.

The J gene is TRBJ2-3, the V gene TRBV7-2, with a possible D match to TRBD1 (5 bases). Germline V CDR1 and CDR2: SGHTA, FQGNSA. This CDR3 region has 16 residues. The V gene lost 6 bases and the J gene lost 0 bases, with 16 bases spanning the gap. CDR3 in amino acids: CASRERGFRSTDTQYF. CDR3 coding DNA: TGTGCCAGCAGGGAAAGGGGTTTCCGTAGCACAGATACGCAGTATTTT.

The V and J genes are TRBV6-5 and TRBJ2-2; maybe TRBD1 (5 bases). Trimming left V 8 bases short and J 7 bases short, with 14 bases between. The V gene's germline CDR1 is MNHEY and CDR2 SVGAGI. CDR3 length equals 13 residues. The CDR3, as DNA: TGTGCCAGCCGTAGGGGCGAGAGCGGGGAGCTGTTTTTT. This sequence encodes CASRRGESGELFF.

The genes are TRBV6-1 and TRBJ1-1; no reliable D call. Trimming stripped 1 base from V and 4 bases from J, with 16 bases between. This CDR3 spans 16 amino acids. CDR1 MNHNS and CDR2 SASEGT come from the germline V gene. The CDR3 region has the DNA TGTGCCAGCAGTGAAGTGAGAACACGCCGGGGCACTGAAGCTTTCTTT. Translating gives CASSEVRTRRGTEAFF.